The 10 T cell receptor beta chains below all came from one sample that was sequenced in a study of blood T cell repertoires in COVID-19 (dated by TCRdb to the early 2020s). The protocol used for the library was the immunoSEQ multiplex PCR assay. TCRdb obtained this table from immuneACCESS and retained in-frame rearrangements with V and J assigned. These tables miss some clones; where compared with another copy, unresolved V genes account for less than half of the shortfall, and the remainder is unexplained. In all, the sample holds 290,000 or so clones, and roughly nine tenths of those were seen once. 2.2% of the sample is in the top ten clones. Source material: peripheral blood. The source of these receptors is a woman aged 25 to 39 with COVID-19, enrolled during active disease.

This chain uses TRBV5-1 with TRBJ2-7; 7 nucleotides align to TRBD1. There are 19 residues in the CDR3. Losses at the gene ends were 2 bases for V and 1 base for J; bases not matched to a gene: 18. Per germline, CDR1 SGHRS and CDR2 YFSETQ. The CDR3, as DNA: TGCGCCAGCAGCTTAAATACAGGGGACGTCGCCTACCCATCCTACGAGCAGTACTTC. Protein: CASSLNTGDVAYPSYEQYF.

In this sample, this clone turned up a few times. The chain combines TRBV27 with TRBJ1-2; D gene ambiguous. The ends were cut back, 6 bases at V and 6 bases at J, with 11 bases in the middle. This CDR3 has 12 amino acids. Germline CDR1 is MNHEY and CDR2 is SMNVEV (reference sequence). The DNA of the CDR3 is TGTGCCAGCAGGGAAGGGAGTGATGGCTACACCTTC. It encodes CASREGSDGYTF.

Here the CDR3 reads CAISETSGTGTGEQYF. The CDR3 nucleotides are TGTGCCATCAGTGAGACTTCCGGGACAGGGACGGGCGAGCAGTACTTC. The chain recombines TRBV10-3 with TRBJ2-7, with 9 bases matching TRBD1. Trimming cost V 2 bases and J 6 bases; bases outside gene matches: 11. CDR3 size: 16 residues. Per the germline V gene, CDR1 is ENHRY and CDR2 is SYGVKD.

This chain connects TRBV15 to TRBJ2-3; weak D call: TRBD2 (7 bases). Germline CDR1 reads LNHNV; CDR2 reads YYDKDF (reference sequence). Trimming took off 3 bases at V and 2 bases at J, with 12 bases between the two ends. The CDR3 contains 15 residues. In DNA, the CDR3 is TGTGCCACCAGCAGGCGAGGGGGGGCCACAGATACGCAGTATTTT. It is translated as CATSRRGGATDTQYF.

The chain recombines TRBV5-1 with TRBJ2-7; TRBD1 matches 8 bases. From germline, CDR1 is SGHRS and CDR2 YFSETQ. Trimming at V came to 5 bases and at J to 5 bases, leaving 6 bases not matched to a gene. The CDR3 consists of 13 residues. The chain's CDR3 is CASRYAGGDEQYF. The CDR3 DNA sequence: TGCGCCAGCAGATACGCAGGGGGCGACGAGCAGTACTTC.

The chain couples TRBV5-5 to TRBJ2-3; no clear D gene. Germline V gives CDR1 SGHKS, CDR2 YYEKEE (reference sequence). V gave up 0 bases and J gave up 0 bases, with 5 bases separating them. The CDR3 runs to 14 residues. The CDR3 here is CASSLVQSTDTQYF. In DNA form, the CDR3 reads TGTGCCAGCAGCTTGGTTCAGAGCACAGATACGCAGTATTTT. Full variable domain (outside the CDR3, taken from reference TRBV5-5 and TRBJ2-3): DAGVTQSPTHLIKTRGQQVTLRCSPISGHKSVSWYQQVLGQGPQFIFQYYEKEERGRGNFPDRFSARQFPNYSSELNVNALLLGDSALYLCASSLVQSTDTQYFGPGTRLTVL.

CDR3 amino acids: CASSEGGSSGGYTF. CDR3 DNA sequence: TGTGCCAGCAGTGAAGGAGGGTCAAGTGGTGGCTACACCTTC. The V and J genes are TRBV6-1 and TRBJ1-2, with D uncertain. V shed 1 base and J shed 7 bases, with 13 bases lying between them. Germline V gene lookup returns CDR1 MNHNS and CDR2 SASEGT. The CDR3 runs 14 residues.

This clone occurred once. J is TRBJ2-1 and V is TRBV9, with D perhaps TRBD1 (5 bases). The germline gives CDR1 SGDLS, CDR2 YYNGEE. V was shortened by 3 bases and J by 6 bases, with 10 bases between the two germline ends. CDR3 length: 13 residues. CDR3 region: CASSAQVSNEQFF. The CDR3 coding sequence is TGTGCCAGCAGCGCACAGGTGAGCAATGAGCAGTTCTTC. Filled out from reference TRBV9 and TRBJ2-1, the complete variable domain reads DSGVTQTPKHLITATGQRVTLRCSPRSGDLSVYWYQQSLDQGLQFLIQYYNGEERAKGNILERFSAQQFPDLHSELNLSSLELGDSALYFCASSAQVSNEQFFGPGTRLTVL.

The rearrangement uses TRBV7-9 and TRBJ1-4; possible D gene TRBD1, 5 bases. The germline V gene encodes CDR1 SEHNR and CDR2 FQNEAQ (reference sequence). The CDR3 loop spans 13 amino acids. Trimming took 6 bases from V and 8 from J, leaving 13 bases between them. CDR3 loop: CASSQGSREKLFF. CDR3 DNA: TGTGCCAGCAGTCAGGGTTCTAGGGAAAAACTGTTTTTT.

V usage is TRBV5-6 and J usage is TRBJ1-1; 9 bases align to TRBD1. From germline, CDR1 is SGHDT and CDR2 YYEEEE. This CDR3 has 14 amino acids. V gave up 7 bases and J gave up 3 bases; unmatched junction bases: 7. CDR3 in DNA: TGTGCCAGCCGACTGACAGGGGGGGACACTGAAGCTTTCTTT. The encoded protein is CASRLTGGDTEAFF.